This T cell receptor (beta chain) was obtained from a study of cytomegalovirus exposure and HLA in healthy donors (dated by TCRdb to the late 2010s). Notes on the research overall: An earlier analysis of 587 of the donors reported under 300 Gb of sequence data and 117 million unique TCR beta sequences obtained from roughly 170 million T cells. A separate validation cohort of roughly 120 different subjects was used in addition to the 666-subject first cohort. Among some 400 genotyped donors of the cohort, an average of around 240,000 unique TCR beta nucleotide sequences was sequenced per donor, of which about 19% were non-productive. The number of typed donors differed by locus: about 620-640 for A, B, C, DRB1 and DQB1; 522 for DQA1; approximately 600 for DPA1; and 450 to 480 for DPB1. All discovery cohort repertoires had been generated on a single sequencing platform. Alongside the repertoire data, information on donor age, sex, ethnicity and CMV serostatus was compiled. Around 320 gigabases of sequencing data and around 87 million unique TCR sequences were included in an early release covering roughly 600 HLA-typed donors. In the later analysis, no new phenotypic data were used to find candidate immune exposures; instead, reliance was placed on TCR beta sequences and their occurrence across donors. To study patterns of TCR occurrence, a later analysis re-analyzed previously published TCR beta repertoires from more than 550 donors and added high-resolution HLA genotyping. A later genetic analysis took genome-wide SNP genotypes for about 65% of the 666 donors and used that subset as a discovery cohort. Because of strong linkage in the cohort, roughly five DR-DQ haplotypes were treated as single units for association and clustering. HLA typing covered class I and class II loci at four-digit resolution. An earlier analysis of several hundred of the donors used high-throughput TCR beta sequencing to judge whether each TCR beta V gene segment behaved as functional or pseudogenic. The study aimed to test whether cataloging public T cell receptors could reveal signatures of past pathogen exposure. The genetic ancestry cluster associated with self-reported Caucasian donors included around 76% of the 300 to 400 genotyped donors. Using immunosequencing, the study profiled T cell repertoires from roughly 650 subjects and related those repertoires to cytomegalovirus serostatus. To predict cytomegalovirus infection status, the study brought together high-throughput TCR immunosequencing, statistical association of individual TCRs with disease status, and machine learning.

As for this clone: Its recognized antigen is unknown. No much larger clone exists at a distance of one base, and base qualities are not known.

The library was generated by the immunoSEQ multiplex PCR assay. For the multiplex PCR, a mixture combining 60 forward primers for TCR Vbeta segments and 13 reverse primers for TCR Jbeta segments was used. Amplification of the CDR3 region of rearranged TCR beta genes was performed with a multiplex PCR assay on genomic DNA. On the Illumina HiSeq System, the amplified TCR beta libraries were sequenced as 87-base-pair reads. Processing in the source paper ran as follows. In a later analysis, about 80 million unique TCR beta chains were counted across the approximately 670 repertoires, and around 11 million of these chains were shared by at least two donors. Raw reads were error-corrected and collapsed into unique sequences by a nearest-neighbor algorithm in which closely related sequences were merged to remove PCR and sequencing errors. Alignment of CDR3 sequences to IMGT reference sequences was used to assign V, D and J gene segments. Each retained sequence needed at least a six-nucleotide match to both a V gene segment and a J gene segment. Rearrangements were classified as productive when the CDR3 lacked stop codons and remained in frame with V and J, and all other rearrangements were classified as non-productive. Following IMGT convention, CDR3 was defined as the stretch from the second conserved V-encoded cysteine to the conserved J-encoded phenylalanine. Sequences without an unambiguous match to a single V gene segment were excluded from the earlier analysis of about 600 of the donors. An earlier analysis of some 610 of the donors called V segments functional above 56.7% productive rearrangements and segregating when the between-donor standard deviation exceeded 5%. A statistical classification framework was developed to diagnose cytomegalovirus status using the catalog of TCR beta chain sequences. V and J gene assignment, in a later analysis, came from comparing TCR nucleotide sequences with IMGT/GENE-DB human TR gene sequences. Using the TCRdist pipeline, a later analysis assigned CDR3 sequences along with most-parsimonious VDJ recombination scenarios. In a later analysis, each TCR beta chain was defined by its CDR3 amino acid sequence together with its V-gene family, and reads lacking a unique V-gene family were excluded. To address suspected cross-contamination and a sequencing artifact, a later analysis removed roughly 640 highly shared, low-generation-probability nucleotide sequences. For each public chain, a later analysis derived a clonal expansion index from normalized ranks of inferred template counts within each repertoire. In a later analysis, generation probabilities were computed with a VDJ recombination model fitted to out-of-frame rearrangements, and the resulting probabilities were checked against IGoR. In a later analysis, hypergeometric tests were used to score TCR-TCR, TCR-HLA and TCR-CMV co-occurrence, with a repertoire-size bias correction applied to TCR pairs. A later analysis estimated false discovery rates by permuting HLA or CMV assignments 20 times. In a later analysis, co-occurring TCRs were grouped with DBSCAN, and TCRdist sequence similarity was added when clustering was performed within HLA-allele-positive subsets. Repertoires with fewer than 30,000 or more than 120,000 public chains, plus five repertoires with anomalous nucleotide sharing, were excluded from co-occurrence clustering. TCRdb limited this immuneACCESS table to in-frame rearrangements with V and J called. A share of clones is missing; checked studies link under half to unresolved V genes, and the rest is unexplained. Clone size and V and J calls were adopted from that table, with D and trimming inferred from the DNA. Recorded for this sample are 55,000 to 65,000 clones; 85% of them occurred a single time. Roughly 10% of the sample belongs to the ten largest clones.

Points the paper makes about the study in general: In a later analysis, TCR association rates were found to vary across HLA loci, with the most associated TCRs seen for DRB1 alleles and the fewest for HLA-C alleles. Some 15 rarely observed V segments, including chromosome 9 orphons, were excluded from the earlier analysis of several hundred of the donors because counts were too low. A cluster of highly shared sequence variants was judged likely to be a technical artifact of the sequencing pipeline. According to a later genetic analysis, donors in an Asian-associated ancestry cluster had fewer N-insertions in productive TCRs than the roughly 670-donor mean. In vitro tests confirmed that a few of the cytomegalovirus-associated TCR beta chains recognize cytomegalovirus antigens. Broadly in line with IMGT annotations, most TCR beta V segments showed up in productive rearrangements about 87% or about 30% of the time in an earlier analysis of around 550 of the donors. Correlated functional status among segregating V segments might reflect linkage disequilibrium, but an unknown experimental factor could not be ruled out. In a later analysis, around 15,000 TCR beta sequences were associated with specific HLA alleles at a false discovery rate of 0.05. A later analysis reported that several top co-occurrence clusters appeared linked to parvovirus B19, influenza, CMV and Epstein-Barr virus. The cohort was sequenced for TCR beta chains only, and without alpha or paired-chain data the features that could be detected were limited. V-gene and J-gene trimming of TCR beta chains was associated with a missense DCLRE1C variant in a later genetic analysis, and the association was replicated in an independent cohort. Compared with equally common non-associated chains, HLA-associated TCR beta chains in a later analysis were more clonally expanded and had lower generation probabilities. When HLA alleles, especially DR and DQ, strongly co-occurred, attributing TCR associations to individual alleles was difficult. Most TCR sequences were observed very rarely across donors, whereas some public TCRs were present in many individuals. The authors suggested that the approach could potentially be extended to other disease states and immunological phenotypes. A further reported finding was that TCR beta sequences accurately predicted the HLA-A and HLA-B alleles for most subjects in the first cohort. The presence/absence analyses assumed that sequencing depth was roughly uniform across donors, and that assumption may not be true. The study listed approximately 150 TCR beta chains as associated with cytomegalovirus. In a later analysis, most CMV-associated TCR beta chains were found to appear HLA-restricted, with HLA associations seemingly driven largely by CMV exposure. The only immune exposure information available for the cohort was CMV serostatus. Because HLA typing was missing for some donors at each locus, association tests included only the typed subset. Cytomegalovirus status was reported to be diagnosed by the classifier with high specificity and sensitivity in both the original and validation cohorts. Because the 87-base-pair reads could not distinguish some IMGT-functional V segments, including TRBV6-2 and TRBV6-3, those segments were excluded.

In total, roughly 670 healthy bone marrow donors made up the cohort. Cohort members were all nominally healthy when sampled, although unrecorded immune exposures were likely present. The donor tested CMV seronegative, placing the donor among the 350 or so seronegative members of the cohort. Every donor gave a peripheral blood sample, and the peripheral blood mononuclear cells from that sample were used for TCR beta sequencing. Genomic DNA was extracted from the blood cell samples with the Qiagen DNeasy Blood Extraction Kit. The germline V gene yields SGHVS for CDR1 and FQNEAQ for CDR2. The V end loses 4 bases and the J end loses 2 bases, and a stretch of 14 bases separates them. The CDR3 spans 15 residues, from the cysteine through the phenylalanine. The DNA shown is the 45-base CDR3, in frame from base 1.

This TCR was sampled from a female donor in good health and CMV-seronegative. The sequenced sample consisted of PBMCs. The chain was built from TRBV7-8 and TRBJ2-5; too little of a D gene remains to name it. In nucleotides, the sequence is TGTGCCAGCAGCTACGCTATAAACCTACAAGAGACCCAGTACTTC. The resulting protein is CASSYAINLQETQYF. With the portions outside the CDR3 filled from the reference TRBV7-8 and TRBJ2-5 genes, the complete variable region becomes GAGVSQSPRYKVAKRGQDVALRCDPISGHVSLFWYQQALGQGPEFLTYFQNEAQLDKSGLPSDRFFAERPEGSVSTLKIQRTQQEDSAVYLCASSYAINLQETQYFGPGTRLLVL.